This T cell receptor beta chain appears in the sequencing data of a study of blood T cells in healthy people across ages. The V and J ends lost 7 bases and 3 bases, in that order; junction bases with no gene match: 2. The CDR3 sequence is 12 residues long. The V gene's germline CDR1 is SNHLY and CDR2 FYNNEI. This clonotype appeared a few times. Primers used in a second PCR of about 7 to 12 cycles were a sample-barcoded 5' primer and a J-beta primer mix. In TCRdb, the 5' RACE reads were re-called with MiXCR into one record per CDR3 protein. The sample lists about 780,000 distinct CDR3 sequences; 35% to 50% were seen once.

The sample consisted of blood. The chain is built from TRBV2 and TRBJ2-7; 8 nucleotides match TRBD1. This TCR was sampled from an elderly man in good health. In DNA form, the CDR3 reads TGTGCCAGCATCGGACAGGGCTACGAGCAGTACTTC. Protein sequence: CASIGQGYEQYF. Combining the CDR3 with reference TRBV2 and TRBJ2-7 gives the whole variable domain EPEVTQTPSHQVTQMGQEVILRCVPISNHLYFYWYRQILGQKVEFLVSFYNNEISEKSEIFDDQFSVERPDGSNFTLKIRSTKLEDSAMYFCASIGQGYEQYFGPGTRLTVT.